The clone carrying this T cell receptor (beta chain) was counted ten times or more. This sample was included in a study of regulatory T cells in long-lasting Graves disease. V trimming: 8 bases; J trimming: 5 bases; junction bases outside the gene matches: 9. Germline V CDR1 and CDR2: SGHDT, YYEEEE. This CDR3 is built from 15 residues. The authors built TCR beta libraries using iRepertoire HTBI primers and Arm-PCR of CDR3 regions. TCRdb reprocessed the multiplex PCR reads with MiXCR, giving one entry per CDR3 protein. This table holds fewer than 650,000 distinct CDR3 sequences, around 16% found once. Time point noted: newly diagnosed GD, antithyroid drugs for less than 3 months. PBMCs provided the RNA from which the TCR library was made. These data also formed part of another study, on T cells in Graves' hyperthyroidism and ophthalmopathy.

This receptor was taken from a young man with Graves disease. The sequencing here drew on peripheral blood mononuclear cells (PBMCs), taken at new diagnosis, from a patient treated with antithyroid drugs. The chain employs TRBV5-6 and TRBJ2-1; the match to TRBD2 covers 11 bases. For the CDR3, the DNA is TGTGCCAGTATTCTAGCGGGAGGTACGGACAATGAGCAGTTCTTC. Translating it yields CASILAGGTDNEQFF.